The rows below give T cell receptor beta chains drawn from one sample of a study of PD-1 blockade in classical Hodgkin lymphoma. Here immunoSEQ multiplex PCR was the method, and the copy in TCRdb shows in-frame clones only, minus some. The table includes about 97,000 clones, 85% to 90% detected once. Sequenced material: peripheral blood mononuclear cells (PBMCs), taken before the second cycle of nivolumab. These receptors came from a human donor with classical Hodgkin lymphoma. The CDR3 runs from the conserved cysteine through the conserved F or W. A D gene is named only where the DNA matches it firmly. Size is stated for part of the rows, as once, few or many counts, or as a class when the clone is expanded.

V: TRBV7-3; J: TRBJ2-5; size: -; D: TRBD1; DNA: TGTGCCAGCAGCTTAGGGGACAGAAGGACTGGTGGGAATAGGTCCCAGTACTTC; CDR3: CASSLGDRRTGGNRSQYF
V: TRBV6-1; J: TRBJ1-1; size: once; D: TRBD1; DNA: TGTGCCAGCAGTGAACAACCCCTGGGGAGACAGGGCAATCAAGAAGCTTTCTTT; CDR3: CASSEQPLGRQGNQEAFF
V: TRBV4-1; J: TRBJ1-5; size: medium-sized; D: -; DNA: TGCGCCAGCAGCCCGGGACATATCCGAGGGGAGCCCCAGCATTTT; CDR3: CASSPGHIRGEPQHF
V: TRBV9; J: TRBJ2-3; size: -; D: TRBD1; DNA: TGTGCCAGCAGCGTAGAGGGGGCTCATTCCACAGATACGCAGTATTTT; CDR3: CASSVEGAHSTDTQYF
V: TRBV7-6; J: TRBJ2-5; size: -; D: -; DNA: TGTGCCAGCAGCTTAGGCCTAGGGACCTTTGAAGAGACCCAGTACTTC; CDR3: CASSLGLGTFEETQYF
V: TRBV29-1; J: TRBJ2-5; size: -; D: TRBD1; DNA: TGCAGCGTCGCGGACAGGGTGTATAGAGAGACCCAGTACTTC; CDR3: CSVADRVYRETQYF
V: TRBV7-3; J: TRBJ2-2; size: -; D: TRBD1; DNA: TGTACCAGCAGCCAAGCGGGACAGGGGGCTAGGACCGGGGAGCTGTTTTTT; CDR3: CTSSQAGQGARTGELFF
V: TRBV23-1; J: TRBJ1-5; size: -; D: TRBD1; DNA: TGCGCCAGCAGTCAATCGGAGGGACAGGGGGGAAGCAATCAGCCCCAGCATTTT; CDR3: CASSQSEGQGGSNQPQHF
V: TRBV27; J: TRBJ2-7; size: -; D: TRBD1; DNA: TGTGCCAGCAGTAGGGGACAGACCTACGAGCAGTACTTC; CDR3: CASSRGQTYEQYF
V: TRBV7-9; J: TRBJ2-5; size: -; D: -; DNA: TGTGCCAGCAGCTTAGGCCCAGTCACCCAGTACTTC; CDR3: CASSLGPVTQYF
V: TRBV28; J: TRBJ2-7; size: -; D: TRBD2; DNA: TGTGCCAGCAGCTCACCGGGGGGGCCCAACTACGAGCAGTACTTC; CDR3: CASSSPGGPNYEQYF
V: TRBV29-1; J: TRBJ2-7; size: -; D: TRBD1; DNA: TGCAGCGTTGAAGCTCTCAGTTTAGGGACAGGGGACAACTGCGAGCAGTACTTC; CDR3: CSVEALSLGTGDNCEQYF
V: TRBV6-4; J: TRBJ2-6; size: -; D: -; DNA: TGTGCCAGCAGTACAGGGTTCGGGGCCAACGTCCTGACTTTC; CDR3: CASSTGFGANVLTF
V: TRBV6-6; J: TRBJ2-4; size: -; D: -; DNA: TGTGCCAGCAGCAGCGGGACAGCTCTAGCCAAAAACATTCAGTACTTC; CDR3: CASSSGTALAKNIQYF
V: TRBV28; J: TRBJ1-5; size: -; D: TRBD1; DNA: TGTGCCAGCAGTTTATGGTCAGGGGGTCAGCCCCAGCATTTT; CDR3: CASSLWSGGQPQHF